Listed here are 5 T cell receptor beta chains from one sample, sequenced in a study of blood T cell repertoires in COVID-19. Only in-frame clones appear in the TCRdb table, and some are missing; sequencing was by immunoSEQ multiplex PCR. The table lists around 64,000 clones, over 75% of them singletons. Sequenced input: peripheral blood. The source is a man aged 45-65 years with active COVID-19.

This chain uses TRBV5-4 with TRBJ2-3; 8 nucleotides agree with TRBD2. The germline V gene encodes CDR1 SGHNT and CDR2 YYREEE (reference sequence). CDR3 length equals 15 residues. The V gene end was trimmed by 2 bases and the J gene end by 1 base; junction bases not matched to a gene: 3. The CDR3 sequence is CASSFDGRGTDTQYF. CDR3 coding DNA: TGTGCCAGCAGCTTTGACGGGAGGGGCACAGATACGCAGTATTTT.

This rearrangement joins TRBV5-1 to TRBJ2-7; 12 bases match TRBD2. Germline assignment: CDR1 SGHRS and CDR2 YFSETQ. The CDR3 totals 18 residues. The J segment lost 0 bases and the V segment lost 2 bases, leaving 9 bases of the junction unmatched. The CDR3 region is CASSLRGRLAGASYEQYF. The CDR3 DNA is TGCGCCAGCAGCTTAAGGGGGAGACTAGCGGGAGCCTCCTACGAGCAGTACTTC.

Only a few counts were recorded for this clone. The chain carries TRBV20-1 and TRBJ2-1; the D is unclear. Germline V CDR1 and CDR2: DFQATT, SNEGSKA (reference sequence). The CDR3 runs to 15 residues. The germline V and J ends were trimmed by 3 bases and 4 bases, with 16 bases remaining between them. The DNA of the CDR3 is TGCAGTGCTAGTGAACCCTCGAGAAAATACAATGAGCAGTTCTTC. It translates to CSASEPSRKYNEQFF.

The rearrangement uses TRBV21-1 and TRBJ2-1; TRBD1 reflects the table's D call only, with no check against the DNA. TRBV21-1 constitutes a pseudogene. The CDR3 is 16 residues long. As DNA, the CDR3 is TGTGCCAGCAGCGCTCAGGTCCGAAACTCCTACAATGAGCAGTTCTTC. Encoded protein: CASSAQVRNSYNEQFF.

This clone has just one count. The V gene is TRBV7-6, the J gene TRBJ2-1, with TRBD1 as a possible D gene (6 bases). This CDR3 comprises 13 residues. V lost 5 bases and J 2 bases, leaving 7 bases between the germline ends. The germline CDR1 and CDR2 sequences are SGHVS and FNYEAQ. In DNA form, the CDR3 reads TGTGCCAGCAGCGAGGGGGCCTACAATGAGCAGTTCTTC. This sequence encodes CASSEGAYNEQFF.